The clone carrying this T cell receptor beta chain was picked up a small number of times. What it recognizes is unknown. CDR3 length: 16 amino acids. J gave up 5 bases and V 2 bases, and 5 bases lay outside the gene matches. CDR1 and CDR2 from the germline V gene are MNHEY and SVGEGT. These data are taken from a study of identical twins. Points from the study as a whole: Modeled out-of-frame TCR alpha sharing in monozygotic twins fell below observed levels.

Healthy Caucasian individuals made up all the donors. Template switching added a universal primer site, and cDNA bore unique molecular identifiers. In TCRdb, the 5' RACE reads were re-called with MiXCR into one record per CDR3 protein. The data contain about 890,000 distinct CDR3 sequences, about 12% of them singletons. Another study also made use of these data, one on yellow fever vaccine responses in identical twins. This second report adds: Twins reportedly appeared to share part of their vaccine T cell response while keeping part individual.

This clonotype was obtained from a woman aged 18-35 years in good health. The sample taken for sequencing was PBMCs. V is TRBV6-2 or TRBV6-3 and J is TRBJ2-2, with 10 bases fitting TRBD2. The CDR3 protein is CASSYQLAGKTGELFF. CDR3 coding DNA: TGTGCCAGCAGTTACCAACTAGCGGGAAAGACCGGGGAGCTGTTTTTT.